These T cell receptor beta chains were read from a single sample in a study of blood T cells in healthy people across ages. TCRdb reanalysed the 5' RACE reads using MiXCR and keeps one entry per CDR3 protein. This sample has 1.5 million to 2 million distinct CDR3 sequences; 49% occur once, and the top ten carry roughly 2.1%. The sample consisted of blood. The receptors originated from a woman in her thirties or forties in good health. Both conserved end residues are part of each CDR3. A D gene is named only where the DNA matches it firmly. Part of the rows lack a size; the others show once, few, many or a class for expanded clones.

j_call d_call v_call clone_size cdr3_aa cdr3_nt
TRBJ2-1 TRBD1 TRBV7-2 - CASSLPNTDRGRDEQFF TGTGCCAGCAGCTTACCTAATACAGACAGGGGGCGGGATGAGCAGTTCTTC
TRBJ2-5 - TRBV12-3/TRBV12-4 - CASSLFGYETQYF TGTGCCAGCAGTCTCTTTGGGTATGAGACCCAGTACTTC
TRBJ2-7 - TRBV6-1 - CASVRSAEQYF TGTGCCAGCGTTAGGTCCGCCGAGCAGTACTTC
TRBJ2-1 TRBD1 TRBV7-3 - CASSKTGTGGDEQFF TGTGCCAGCAGCAAAACCGGGACAGGGGGGGATGAGCAGTTCTTC
TRBJ1-2 TRBD1 TRBV29-1 few CSASSDRGNGYTF TGCAGCGCTTCATCCGACAGGGGCAATGGCTACACCTTC
TRBJ2-5 - TRBV10-3 - CATRRQIQETQYF TGTGCCACCAGGAGACAGATCCAAGAGACCCAGTACTTC
TRBJ2-2 - TRBV4-3 - CASSQASVPRVAGELFF TGCGCCAGCAGCCAAGCGTCCGTCCCCCGGGTCGCCGGGGAGCTGTTTTTT
TRBJ2-5 TRBD1 TRBV28 - CASSSLDRDQETQYF TGTGCCAGCAGTTCTCTAGACAGGGACCAAGAGACCCAGTACTTC
TRBJ2-3 TRBD2 TRBV6-2/TRBV6-3 few CASTDILAGATDTQYF TGTGCCAGCACCGATATACTAGCGGGGGCCACAGATACGCAGTATTTT
TRBJ2-7 - TRBV20-1 - CSARGSNYEQYF TGCAGTGCTAGGGGCAGCAACTACGAGCAGTACTTC
TRBJ1-2 - TRBV21-1 - CASSGGLREGYTF TGTGCCAGCAGCGGGGGGCTTAGGGAAGGCTACACCTTC
TRBJ2-2 - TRBV20-1 few CSARGANTGELFF TGCAGTGCTAGGGGGGCGAACACCGGGGAGCTGTTTTTT
TRBJ2-7 - TRBV3-1 - CASSQNSGVHEQYF TGTGCCAGCAGCCAGAACTCCGGGGTCCACGAGCAGTACTTC
TRBJ1-2 TRBD1 TRBV3-1 - CASMPGGSYYGYTF TGTGCCAGCATGCCAGGGGGTTCGTACTATGGCTACACCTTC
TRBJ2-5 - TRBV11-3 - CASSLGDSIQGGETQYF TGTGCCAGCAGCTTAGGTGACAGTATTCAGGGGGGAGAGACCCAGTACTTC
TRBJ1-1 - TRBV9 - CASSVTLANTEAFF TGTGCCAGCAGCGTAACGTTAGCGAACACTGAAGCTTTCTTT
TRBJ1-1 TRBD1 TRBV7-2 - CASSFGTGVTEAFF TGTGCCAGCAGCTTCGGGACAGGGGTAACTGAAGCTTTCTTT
TRBJ2-1 - TRBV27 few CASSLASRTYNEQFF TGTGCCAGCAGTTTAGCTTCCAGAACCTACAATGAGCAGTTCTTC
TRBJ1-5 TRBD1 TRBV7-2 - CASSLGDRANQPQHF TGTGCCAGCAGCTTAGGAGACAGGGCCAATCAGCCCCAGCATTTT
TRBJ2-3 TRBD1 TRBV4-3 few CASSQGDRGVADTQYF TGCGCCAGCAGCCAAGGCGACAGGGGAGTTGCAGATACGCAGTATTTT
TRBJ2-7 TRBD2 TRBV20-1 few CSAGGLASYEQYF TGCAGTGCTGGGGGACTAGCTTCCTACGAGCAGTACTTC
TRBJ2-5 - TRBV15 - CATSSWAERSWETQYF TGTGCCACCAGCAGCTGGGCAGAAAGGAGTTGGGAGACCCAGTACTTC
TRBJ2-7 - TRBV20-1 few CSAPVVGSYEQYF TGCAGTGCGCCAGTGGTGGGCTCCTACGAGCAGTACTTC
TRBJ2-1 - TRBV7-7 - CASSLGSRNEQFF TGTGCTAGCAGCTTAGGTAGCAGAAATGAGCAGTTCTTC
TRBJ2-1 TRBD2 TRBV7-2 - CASSPLAGGTDEQFF TGTGCCAGCAGCCCACTAGCGGGGGGTACCGATGAGCAGTTCTTC
TRBJ1-2 - TRBV28 few CASRGPGEGYTF TGTGCCAGCAGGGGACCAGGGGAAGGCTACACCTTC
TRBJ2-4 - TRBV28 - CASSLDWNIQYF TGTGCCAGCAGCTTGGACTGGAACATTCAGTACTTC
TRBJ2-2 TRBD1 TRBV10-3 - CAISGGQGTGELFF TGTGCCATCAGTGGGGGACAGGGCACCGGGGAGCTGTTTTTT
TRBJ1-1 - TRBV28 - CASSGRPTEAFF TGTGCCAGCAGTGGCCGCCCCACTGAAGCTTTCTTT
TRBJ2-5 - TRBV6-1 - CASSGTHGTPRQETQYF TGTGCCAGCAGTGGAACCCATGGGACTCCGCGACAAGAGACCCAGTACTTC
TRBJ2-3 - TRBV4-1 few CASSPVTGSTDTQYF TGCGCCAGCAGCCCAGTGACAGGCAGCACAGATACGCAGTATTTT
TRBJ1-1 TRBD1 TRBV29-1 few CSVVTGAVTEAFF TGCAGCGTTGTGACAGGGGCGGTAACTGAAGCTTTCTTT